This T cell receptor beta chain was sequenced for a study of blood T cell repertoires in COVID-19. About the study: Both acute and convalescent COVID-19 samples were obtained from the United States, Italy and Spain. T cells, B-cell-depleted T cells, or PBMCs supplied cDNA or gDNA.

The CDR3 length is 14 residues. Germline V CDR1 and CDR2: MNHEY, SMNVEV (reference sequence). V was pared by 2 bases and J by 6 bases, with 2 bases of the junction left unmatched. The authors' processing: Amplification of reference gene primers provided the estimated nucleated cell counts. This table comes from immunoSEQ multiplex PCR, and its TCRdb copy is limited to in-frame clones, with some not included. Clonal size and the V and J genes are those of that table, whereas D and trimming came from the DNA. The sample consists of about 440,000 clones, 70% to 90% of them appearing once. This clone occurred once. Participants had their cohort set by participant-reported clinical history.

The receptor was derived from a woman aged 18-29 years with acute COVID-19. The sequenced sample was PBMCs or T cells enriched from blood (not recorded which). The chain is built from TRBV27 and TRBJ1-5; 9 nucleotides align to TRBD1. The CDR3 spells CASSLTGGGQPQHF. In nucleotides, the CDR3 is TGTGCCAGCAGTTTAACAGGGGGCGGTCAGCCCCAGCATTTT.